This is a list of T cell receptor beta chains from one sample in a study of yellow fever vaccine responses in identical twins. TCRdb re-called the RT-PCR reads with MiXCR, one entry per CDR3 protein. The table has 30,000 to 40,000 distinct CDR3 sequences, 50% to 75% seen once. Here the sequenced sample was T cells from blood (PBMCs), unsorted or a sorted subset (not recorded which), taken before or after yellow fever vaccination (not recorded which). These receptors all come from a woman younger than 35 who received the yellow fever vaccine. CDR3s include the opening cysteine and the closing phenylalanine or tryptophan. Fields, in order: CDR3 protein, CDR3 DNA, V gene, clone size, J gene, D gene. The D gene is left open where the match is weak. A row's size may be missing; if present it is once, few, many or a size class.

CDR3: CASSFLAGVFNIQYF; DNA: TGTGCCAGCAGTTTTCTAGCGGGGGTCTTCAACATTCAGTACTTC; V: TRBV28; size: few; J: TRBJ2-4; D: TRBD2
CDR3: CASSITGTNSYEQYF; DNA: TGTGCCAGCAGCATAACCGGGACTAACTCCTACGAGCAGTACTTC; V: TRBV5-6; size: .; J: TRBJ2-7; D: TRBD2
CDR3: CASSEDRDNEQFF; DNA: TGTGCCAGCAGTGAAGACAGGGACAATGAGCAGTTCTTC; V: TRBV2; size: .; J: TRBJ2-1; D: .
CDR3: CASSTPDRANQPQHF; DNA: TGTGCCAGCAGTACCCCGGACAGGGCGAATCAGCCCCAGCATTTT; V: TRBV12-3/TRBV12-4; size: .; J: TRBJ1-5; D: TRBD1
CDR3: CSVRGTSSTDTQYF; DNA: TGCAGCGTTAGGGGGACTAGCAGTACAGATACGCAGTATTTT; V: TRBV29-1; size: .; J: TRBJ2-3; D: TRBD2
CDR3: CASSFTGTGSGNTIYF; DNA: TGTGCCAGCAGCTTCACCGGGACAGGGTCTGGGAACACCATATATTTT; V: TRBV11-2; size: .; J: TRBJ1-3; D: TRBD1
CDR3: CASTWDILYGYTF; DNA: TGTGCCAGCACCTGGGACATCCTCTATGGCTACACCTTC; V: TRBV7-9; size: .; J: TRBJ1-2; D: .
CDR3: CASSLGQNYGYTF; DNA: TGTGCCAGCAGCTTAGGACAGAACTATGGCTACACCTTC; V: TRBV13; size: once; J: TRBJ1-2; D: .
CDR3: CASTLSGRKVETQYF; DNA: TGTGCCAGCACCTTAAGCGGGAGGAAGGTAGAGACCCAGTACTTC; V: TRBV3-1; size: .; J: TRBJ2-5; D: TRBD2
CDR3: CSARAGGAYEQYF; DNA: TGCAGCGCTAGAGCGGGAGGCGCCTACGAGCAGTACTTC; V: TRBV29-1; size: few; J: TRBJ2-7; D: TRBD2
CDR3: CASSLEAGTRNSPLHF; DNA: TGCGCCAGCAGCCTAGAGGCTGGGACAAGGAATTCACCCCTCCACTTT; V: TRBV4-1; size: .; J: TRBJ1-6; D: .
CDR3: CSARQGYYNEQFF; DNA: TGCAGTGCTAGGCAGGGGTACTACAATGAGCAGTTCTTC; V: TRBV20-1; size: .; J: TRBJ2-1; D: .
CDR3: CSVHTSSYNEQFF; DNA: TGCAGCGTACATACGAGCTCGTACAATGAGCAGTTCTTC; V: TRBV29-1; size: .; J: TRBJ2-1; D: .
CDR3: CASSYYWNTEAFF; DNA: TGTGCCAGCAGTTACTATTGGAACACTGAAGCTTTCTTT; V: TRBV6-5; size: once; J: TRBJ1-1; D: .
CDR3: CASSLAPGQGEVNEKLFF; DNA: TGTGCCAGCAGCTTAGCCCCGGGACAGGGGGAAGTTAATGAAAAACTGTTTTTT; V: TRBV11-1; size: .; J: TRBJ1-4; D: TRBD1
CDR3: CASSLVAGRNEQFF; DNA: TGTGCCAGCAGTTTGGTGGCGGGGAGAAATGAGCAGTTCTTC; V: TRBV28; size: few; J: TRBJ2-1; D: .
CDR3: CSATGFPTSDEQFF; DNA: TGCAGCGCAACAGGGTTCCCGACTAGCGATGAGCAGTTCTTC; V: TRBV29-1; size: few; J: TRBJ2-1; D: TRBD2
CDR3: CASKGGSKETQYF; DNA: TGTGCCAGCAAGGGGGGGTCCAAAGAGACCCAGTACTTC; V: TRBV6-1; size: once; J: TRBJ2-5; D: .
CDR3: CASSTRDRGIYGYTF; DNA: TGTGCCAGCAGCACCCGGGACAGGGGGATCTATGGCTACACCTTC; V: TRBV11-3; size: few; J: TRBJ1-2; D: TRBD1
CDR3: CASSHLGPGDTQYF; DNA: TGTGCCAGCAGCCATCTTGGGCCCGGGGATACCCAGTACTTC; V: TRBV3-1; size: .; J: TRBJ2-5; D: .
CDR3: CASSYGGPNQPQHF; DNA: TGTGCCAGCAGCTACGGGGGCCCCAATCAGCCCCAGCATTTT; V: TRBV11-1; size: .; J: TRBJ1-5; D: .
CDR3: CASSPTGGIGYGYTF; DNA: TGCGCCAGCAGCCCTACCGGGGGTATTGGCTATGGCTACACCTTC; V: TRBV5-1; size: .; J: TRBJ1-2; D: .
CDR3: CSARDGHEQYF; DNA: TGCAGTGCTAGAGATGGCCACGAGCAGTACTTC; V: TRBV20-1; size: .; J: TRBJ2-7; D: .
CDR3: CATGQGANQPQHF; DNA: TGTGCCACCGGACAGGGCGCCAATCAGCCCCAGCATTTT; V: TRBV15; size: .; J: TRBJ1-5; D: TRBD1
CDR3: CASSQGTGGLQETQYF; DNA: TGCGCCAGCAGCCAAGGTACGGGGGGGCTCCAAGAGACCCAGTACTTC; V: TRBV4-1; size: .; J: TRBJ2-5; D: TRBD2
CDR3: CSAYDRGRNTQYF; DNA: TGCAGTGCTTACGACAGGGGCCGGAATACGCAGTATTTT; V: TRBV20-1; size: .; J: TRBJ2-3; D: TRBD1
CDR3: CASSLRTSTDTQYF; DNA: TGTGCCAGCAGCCTCCGGACTAGCACAGATACGCAGTATTTT; V: TRBV11-3; size: .; J: TRBJ2-3; D: .
CDR3: CASGRGGTNTEAFF; DNA: TGTGCCAGCGGCAGGGGGGGTACGAACACTGAAGCTTTCTTT; V: TRBV5-6; size: few; J: TRBJ1-1; D: TRBD1
CDR3: CASSQDWQTKNIQYF; DNA: TGTGCCAGCAGCCAAGATTGGCAGACCAAAAACATTCAGTACTTC; V: TRBV3-1; size: .; J: TRBJ2-4; D: .
CDR3: CASSDSGANVLTF; DNA: TGTGCCAGCAGTGACTCTGGGGCCAACGTCCTGACTTTC; V: TRBV6-4; size: few; J: TRBJ2-6; D: .
CDR3: CASSEQLGSSYEQYF; DNA: TGTGCCAGCAGCGAACAGCTGGGAAGCTCCTACGAGCAGTACTTC; V: TRBV6-1; size: .; J: TRBJ2-7; D: .
CDR3: CASSQLLAGVEQFF; DNA: TGTGCCAGCAGCCAATTACTAGCGGGGGTTGAGCAGTTCTTC; V: TRBV14; size: once; J: TRBJ2-1; D: TRBD2
CDR3: CASSLGLAGIETQYF; DNA: TGTGCCAGCAGCCTTGGACTAGCGGGGATAGAGACCCAGTACTTC; V: TRBV3-1; size: .; J: TRBJ2-5; D: TRBD2
CDR3: CASTLVGYEQYF; DNA: TGTGCCAGCACGTTGGTTGGGTACGAGCAGTACTTC; V: TRBV2; size: few; J: TRBJ2-7; D: .
CDR3: CASSPGQAKQETQYF; DNA: TGTGCCAGCAGCCCCGGACAGGCTAAGCAAGAGACCCAGTACTTC; V: TRBV12-3/TRBV12-4; size: few; J: TRBJ2-5; D: TRBD1
CDR3: CASSEPPSSGGYNEQFF; DNA: TGTGCCAGCAGTGAACCCCCATCTAGCGGTGGCTACAATGAGCAGTTCTTC; V: TRBV6-1; size: .; J: TRBJ2-1; D: TRBD2
CDR3: CASSVRTSGRNEQYF; DNA: TGCGCCAGCAGTGTCAGGACTAGCGGGAGAAACGAGCAGTACTTC; V: TRBV10-1; size: .; J: TRBJ2-7; D: TRBD2
CDR3: CASSLLTRIGQVNEQFF; DNA: TGTGCCAGCAGTCTACTGACACGGATTGGGCAGGTCAATGAGCAGTTCTTC; V: TRBV28; size: .; J: TRBJ2-1; D: .
CDR3: CASTNGDGYTF; DNA: TGTGCCAGCACCAACGGGGATGGCTACACCTTC; V: TRBV11-3; size: .; J: TRBJ1-2; D: .
CDR3: CASSLGMENTEAFF; DNA: TGTGCCAGCTCGCTCGGAATGGAGAACACTGAAGCTTTCTTT; V: TRBV18; size: few; J: TRBJ1-1; D: .
CDR3: CASSESPNTGELFF; DNA: TGCGCCAGCAGTGAGTCCCCGAACACCGGGGAGCTGTTTTTT; V: TRBV10-1; size: few; J: TRBJ2-2; D: .
CDR3: CASSLRQNEAFF; DNA: TGTGCCAGCAGCCTCAGACAGAATGAAGCTTTCTTT; V: TRBV5-5; size: .; J: TRBJ1-1; D: .
CDR3: CASSLGGTTNTIYF; DNA: TGTGCCAGCAGCTTAGGGGGGACGACTAACACCATATATTTT; V: TRBV7-6; size: .; J: TRBJ1-3; D: .
CDR3: CASSPQVAYGYTF; DNA: TGTGCCAGCAGCCCTCAGGTGGCCTATGGCTACACCTTC; V: TRBV3-1; size: .; J: TRBJ1-2; D: .
CDR3: CASSYSPGQGANSPLHF; DNA: TGTGCCAGCAGTTACTCCCCCGGACAGGGTGCCAATTCACCCCTCCACTTT; V: TRBV6-5; size: once; J: TRBJ1-6; D: TRBD1
CDR3: CASSLLPLAGYNEQFF; DNA: TGTGCCAGCAGCTTGCTTCCTCTAGCGGGTTACAATGAGCAGTTCTTC; V: TRBV5-5; size: .; J: TRBJ2-1; D: TRBD2
CDR3: CASSLVSGGVTEAFF; DNA: TGTGCCAGCAGCTTAGTTTCTGGGGGCGTCACTGAAGCTTTCTTT; V: TRBV7-9; size: .; J: TRBJ1-1; D: .
CDR3: CASRPWGGSGYTF; DNA: TGTGCCAGCAGGCCCTGGGGGGGAAGTGGCTACACCTTC; V: TRBV12-3/TRBV12-4; size: .; J: TRBJ1-2; D: .
CDR3: CASTETSNQPQHF; DNA: TGTGCCAGCACTGAGACTAGCAATCAGCCCCAGCATTTT; V: TRBV2; size: .; J: TRBJ1-5; D: .
CDR3: CSVGNPWVAGGDNEQFF; DNA: TGCAGCGTTGGGAACCCATGGGTTGCGGGGGGTGACAATGAGCAGTTCTTC; V: TRBV29-1; size: .; J: TRBJ2-1; D: TRBD2
CDR3: CSVEGRLTDTQYF; DNA: TGCAGCGTTGAGGGTAGACTCACAGATACGCAGTATTTT; V: TRBV29-1; size: .; J: TRBJ2-3; D: .
CDR3: CASSESRSNTEAFF; DNA: TGCGCCAGCAGTGAGTCGAGATCGAACACTGAAGCTTTCTTT; V: TRBV10-1; size: few; J: TRBJ1-1; D: .
CDR3: CASSQVRLAGGNQETQYF; DNA: TGCGCCAGCAGCCAAGTTCGACTAGCGGGAGGTAATCAAGAGACCCAGTACTTC; V: TRBV4-1; size: .; J: TRBJ2-5; D: TRBD2
CDR3: CATSRQGLAELLTDTQYF; DNA: TGTGCCACCAGCAGACAAGGACTAGCGGAACTTCTCACAGATACGCAGTATTTT; V: TRBV15; size: .; J: TRBJ2-3; D: TRBD2